Following are 23 T cell receptor beta chains from one sample sequenced in a study of technical replicates of blood from several donors. TCRdb keeps only in-frame clones here, not all; method: immunoSEQ multiplex PCR. The table records 60,000 to 65,000 clones, 86% of them present only once. The sample was PBMCs. The receptors stem from a human donor in good health. Some clones in this sample may be carry-over from other donors' samples.

This clone is a singleton in its sample. The rearrangement joins TRBV9 to TRBJ2-1, with 11 bases aligning to TRBD2. This CDR3 spans 17 amino acids. In germline, CDR1 is SGDLS, CDR2 YYNGEE. The junction had 9 bases not matched to a gene; V was cut back by 4 bases and J by 3 bases. CDR3 residues: CASSHEGLAEIYNEQFF. The CDR3 DNA reads TGTGCCAGCAGCCACGAGGGACTAGCGGAAATCTACAATGAGCAGTTCTTC.

V gene TRBV6-5 combines with J gene TRBJ1-4; D gene uncertain. Germline CDR1 and CDR2: MNHEY and SVGAGI. CDR3 length: 13 amino acids. The V and J ends lost 2 bases and 8 bases respectively, with 9 bases between them. This CDR3 is CASSYRPGEKLFF. Written as DNA, the CDR3 is TGTGCCAGCAGTTACCGGCCGGGGGAAAAACTGTTTTTT.

V and J are TRBV19 and TRBJ2-7; 10 bases fit TRBD2. V trimming: 5 bases; J trimming: 0 bases; junction bases outside the gene matches: 4. The germline V gene encodes CDR1 LNHDA and CDR2 SQIVND (reference sequence). The CDR3 is 15 residues long. CDR3 residues: CASSPGLALSYEQYF. In nucleotides, the CDR3 is TGTGCCAGTAGTCCGGGACTAGCGCTCTCCTACGAGCAGTACTTC.

The CDR3 nucleotides are TGTGCCAGCGCTAGGGACAGTCAAGAGACCCAGTACTTC. Translated: CASARDSQETQYF. The J gene is TRBJ2-5, the V gene TRBV6-6; 7 bases align to TRBD1. CDR1 and CDR2 from the germline V gene are MNHNY and SVGAGI (reference sequence). The ends lost 8 bases at V and 2 bases at J; junction bases unmatched: 5. This CDR3 comprises 13 residues.

This clone was seen more than once but under ten times. The genes are TRBV5-4 and TRBJ2-2, with 13 positions matching TRBD2. Germline-derived CDR1 and CDR2 are SGHNT and YYREEE (reference sequence). Losses at the gene ends were 2 bases for V and 7 bases for J; bases not matched to a gene: 2. The CDR3 spans 15 residues. The CDR3 loop reads CASSFRTSGGGELFF. In nucleotides, the CDR3 is TGTGCCAGCAGCTTCCGGACTAGCGGGGGCGGGGAGCTGTTTTTT. Combining the CDR3 with reference TRBV5-4 and TRBJ2-2 gives the whole variable domain ETGVTQSPTHLIKTRGQQVTLRCSSQSGHNTVSWYQQALGQGPQFIFQYYREEENGRGNFPPRFSGLQFPNYSSELNVNALELDDSALYLCASSFRTSGGGELFFGEGSRLTVL.

The chain links TRBV30 to TRBJ1-1; D may be TRBD1 (6 bases). The CDR3 contains 12 residues. The germline V gene has CDR1 GTSNPN and CDR2 SVGIG (reference sequence). The CDR3: CGQGRENTEAFF. Here the CDR3 DNA reads TGTGGTCAGGGGAGGGAGAACACTGAAGCTTTCTTT.

This clone appeared a few times. J is TRBJ1-2 and V is TRBV7-9; 10 bases agree with TRBD1. In germline, CDR1 is SEHNR, CDR2 FQNEAQ (reference sequence). This CDR3 region has 15 residues. Trimming took 1 base from V and 4 from J; bases not matched to a gene: 3. CDR3 DNA sequence: TGTGCCAGCAGCTTAGTGGGACAGGGGACCTATGGCTACACCTTC. Amino acids: CASSLVGQGTYGYTF.

The chain recombines TRBV2 with TRBJ1-2; D not resolved. Germline V lookup: CDR1 SNHLY, CDR2 FYNNEI. CDR3 size: 13 residues. Deletions cut 7 bases from V and 5 bases from J, with 14 bases between. The CDR3 is CASIEGFSYGYTF. CDR3 sequence (DNA): TGTGCCAGCATCGAGGGTTTCTCTTATGGCTACACCTTC.

The DNA for the CDR3 is TGTGCCAGCAGCTCTTGGGGGGGTTCTGGCGGGGGGACAGATACGCAGTATTTT. As protein: CASSSWGGSGGGTDTQYF. The chain is built from TRBV7-9 and TRBJ2-3; 8 nucleotides align to TRBD2. The CDR3 contains 18 residues. Germline assignment: CDR1 SEHNR and CDR2 FQNEAQ (reference sequence). V lost 4 bases to trimming and J lost 3 bases; unmatched junction nucleotides: 15.

The genes are TRBV7-2 and TRBJ1-5; D is unclear. Germline V CDR1 and CDR2: SGHTA, FQGNSA. The CDR3 has 15 amino acids. Trimming cost V 5 bases and J 5 bases, with 16 bases left between them. The CDR3 bases are TGTGCCAGCAGCCTCGGAGGCCTAGGGTATCAGCCCCAGCATTTT. Its translation: CASSLGGLGYQPQHF.

The V call is TRBV29-1, the J call TRBJ2-5; 8 bases are shared with TRBD2. The V gene end was trimmed by 6 bases and the J gene end by 4 bases; junction bases not matched to a gene: 7. This CDR3 is 13 amino acids long. The germline gives CDR1 SQVTM, CDR2 ANQGSEA. CDR3 in DNA: TGCAGCGTAGAGAGCGGGAGCGCAGAGACCCAGTACTTC. It specifies CSVESGSAETQYF.

The chain joins TRBV4-3 to TRBJ2-2, with D maybe TRBD2 (6 bases). In germline, CDR1 is LGHNA, CDR2 YSLEER. V was clipped by 1 base and J by 6 bases, with 15 bases between them. This CDR3 has 16 amino acids. The chain's CDR3 is CASSQGTTFRAGELFF. The CDR3 DNA is TGCGCCAGCAGCCAAGGGACTACCTTCAGGGCCGGGGAGCTGTTTTTT.

V usage is TRBV5-4 and J usage is TRBJ1-1; TRBD1 agrees at 11 bases. CDR1 is SGHNT and CDR2 is YYREEE in the germline V gene (reference sequence). Unmatched junction bases numbered 9, after V lost 3 bases and J lost 2 bases. This CDR3 has 17 amino acids. CDR3 coding DNA: TGTGCCAGCAGCTCCCGGGACAGGGGGACTAAAAACACTGAAGCTTTCTTT. Translated: CASSSRDRGTKNTEAFF.

The chain is built from TRBV4-1 and TRBJ1-1; D is unclear. This CDR3 is built from 13 residues. CDR1 and CDR2 (germline): MGHRA, YSYEKL. Deletions cut 1 base from V and 11 bases from J, with 14 bases between. CDR3 protein: CASSQALGGWAFF. CDR3 coding DNA: TGCGCCAGCAGCCAAGCCCTGGGAGGGTGGGCTTTCTTT.

The chain joins TRBV6-1 to TRBJ2-1; 7 bases are a match to TRBD1. Germline V gives CDR1 MNHNS, CDR2 SASEGT. CDR3 length equals 14 residues. After removal of 1 base from V and 11 bases from J, the junction contained 8 bases not matched to a gene. Here the CDR3 DNA reads TGTGCCAGCAGTGAAGGGGTGACAGGGACCAAGCAGTTCTTC. Its translation: CASSEGVTGTKQFF.

V and J are TRBV19 and TRBJ2-2; 7 positions match TRBD1. V lost 7 bases, J lost 6 bases, and 8 bases stayed unmatched. The CDR3 has 14 amino acids. CDR1 is LNHDA and CDR2 is SQIVND in the germline V gene (reference sequence). CDR3 sequence (DNA): TGTGCCAGTAATACAGGGGTACAATCCGGGGAGCTGTTTTTT. Its protein is CASNTGVQSGELFF.

The chain is built from TRBV7-9 and TRBJ2-7; 7 bases map to TRBD1. After removal of 4 bases from V and 2 bases from J, the junction contained 11 bases not matched to a gene. The V gene's germline CDR1 is SEHNR and CDR2 FQNEAQ (reference sequence). The CDR3 covers 16 residues. CDR3 loop: CASSSGTVYGTYEQYF. The DNA of the CDR3 is TGTGCCAGCAGCTCCGGGACAGTCTACGGGACCTACGAGCAGTACTTC.

The V gene is TRBV7-9, the J gene TRBJ2-5, with 8 positions matching TRBD2. Germline V gene lookup returns CDR1 SEHNR and CDR2 FQNEAQ (reference sequence). The CDR3 sequence is 15 residues long. Unmatched junction bases numbered 2, after V lost 0 bases and J lost 2 bases. This CDR3 is CASSLASSGQETQYF. As DNA, the CDR3 is TGTGCCAGCAGCTTAGCGTCTAGCGGGCAAGAGACCCAGTACTTC.

The chain has TRBV2 and TRBJ2-7; 9 bases line up with TRBD2. The CDR3 has 15 residues. In germline, CDR1 is SNHLY, CDR2 FYNNEI. After removal of 5 bases from V and 0 bases from J, the junction contained 5 bases not matched to a gene. The DNA of the CDR3 is TGTGCCAGCAGTCGACTAGCGGAGTCCTCCTACGAGCAGTACTTC. The encoded protein is CASSRLAESSYEQYF. The whole variable domain, filled in from reference TRBV2 and TRBJ2-7, reads EPEVTQTPSHQVTQMGQEVILRCVPISNHLYFYWYRQILGQKVEFLVSFYNNEISEKSEIFDDQFSVERPDGSNFTLKIRSTKLEDSAMYFCASSRLAESSYEQYFGPGTRLTVT.

This sequence joins TRBV2 and TRBJ1-3; D is ambiguous. Trimming removed 2 bases at V and 6 bases at J, with 5 bases between. Per the germline V gene, CDR1 is SNHLY and CDR2 is FYNNEI. The CDR3 has 12 amino acids. CDR3 bases: TGTGCCAGCAGTGAACAGGAAAACACCATATATTTT. This encodes CASSEQENTIYF.

The sample holds a few counts of this clone. The chain employs TRBV5-4 and TRBJ2-1; D perhaps matches TRBD2 (6 bases). Germline V lookup: CDR1 SGHNT, CDR2 YYREEE (reference sequence). Trimming shortened V by 3 bases and J by 9 bases, and 19 bases separated the two germline ends. The CDR3 totals 15 residues. For the CDR3, the DNA is TGTGCCAGCAGCTCACCAGGGACTCGCCCAGGTGAGCAGTTCTTC. It codes for CASSSPGTRPGEQFF.

CDR3 nucleotides: TGTGCCATCAGTAACCCGACTAGCGGGGTCACAGATACGCAGTATTTT. This translates into CAISNPTSGVTDTQYF. The gene calls are TRBV10-3 and TRBJ2-3; TRBD2 aligns across 11 bases. The CDR3 has 16 residues. Germline CDR1 is ENHRY and CDR2 is SYGVKD. The junction had 6 bases not matched to a gene; V was cut back by 5 bases and J by 2 bases.

The CDR3 reads CASSLTPREQFF. In DNA, the CDR3 is TGCGCCAGCAGCTTGACCCCTAGAGAGCAGTTCTTC. This chain connects TRBV5-1 to TRBJ2-1, with D uncertain. There are 12 residues in the CDR3. V was cut by 1 base and J by 10 bases, with 9 bases left in between. CDR1 SGHRS and CDR2 YFSETQ come from the germline V gene.